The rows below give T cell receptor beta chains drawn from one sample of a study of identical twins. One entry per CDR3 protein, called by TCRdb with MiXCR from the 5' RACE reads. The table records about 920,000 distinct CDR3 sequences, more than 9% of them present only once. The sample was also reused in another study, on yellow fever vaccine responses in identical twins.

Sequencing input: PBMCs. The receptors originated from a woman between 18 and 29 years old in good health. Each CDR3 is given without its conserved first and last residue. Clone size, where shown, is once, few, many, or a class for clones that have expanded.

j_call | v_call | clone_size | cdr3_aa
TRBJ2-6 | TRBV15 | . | ATSRDSPSFRPGANVLT
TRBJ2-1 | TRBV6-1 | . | ASSEARGGGAPPTDEQF
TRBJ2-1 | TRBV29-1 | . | SAHSGRPYNEQF
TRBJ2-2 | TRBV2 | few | ASSPKQGAITGELF
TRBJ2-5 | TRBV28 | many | ASSERGEETQY
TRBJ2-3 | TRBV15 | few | ATSKKRGGYLSTDTQY
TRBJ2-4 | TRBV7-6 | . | ASAKTGSDIQY
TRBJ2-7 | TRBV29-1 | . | SVEGAASGSSYEQY
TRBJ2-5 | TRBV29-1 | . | SVCLVASGSGGLETQY
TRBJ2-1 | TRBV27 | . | ASSTLAGAINEQF
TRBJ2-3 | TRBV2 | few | ASGLWTGGGTQY
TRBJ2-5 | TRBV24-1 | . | ATSGSGGAETQY